Presented here are 3 T cell receptor beta chains from one specimen sequenced in a study of blood T cell repertoires in COVID-19. Sequencing was performed with immunoSEQ multiplex PCR; in TCRdb, only in-frame clones are kept and a portion is missing. The sample carries some 350,000 clones, 83% recorded once. Sequences were obtained from peripheral blood. The receptors derive from a man under 40 with active or convalescent COVID-19.

This clone was seen a single time. The V gene is TRBV28, the J gene TRBJ2-2, with a tentative D call TRBD2 (5 bases). The V gene's germline CDR1 is MDHEN and CDR2 SYDVKM. The V end was cut by 8 bases, the J end by 2 bases, with 6 bases between. The CDR3 covers 12 residues. The CDR3 DNA is TGTGCCAGCGGACTTAACACCGGGGAGCTGTTTTTT. This encodes CASGLNTGELFF.

This chain links TRBV30 with TRBJ2-1; possibly TRBD2 for D (6 bases). The CDR3 length is 14 residues. CDR1 and CDR2 from the germline V gene are GTSNPN and SVGIG (reference sequence). Trimming pared 2 bases from V and 5 bases from J, leaving 13 bases between. CDR3 sequence (DNA): TGTGCCTGGAGTCACGGGGGTCCCAACAATGAGCAGTTCTTC. As protein: CAWSHGGPNNEQFF.

The chain has TRBV6-2 or TRBV6-3 and TRBJ1-1; D is possibly TRBD1 (5 bases). From germline, CDR1 is MNHEY and CDR2 SVGEGT. Trimming left V 6 bases short and J 3 bases short, with 20 bases between. This CDR3 comprises 16 residues. The CDR3 coding sequence is TGTGCCAGCAGCGCTCAGGAGGGGCGACCCTACACTGAAGCTTTCTTT. Amino acids: CASSAQEGRPYTEAFF.